The rows below give T cell receptor beta chains drawn from one sample of a study of cytomegalovirus exposure and HLA in healthy donors. Only in-frame clones appear in the TCRdb table, and some are missing; sequencing was by immunoSEQ multiplex PCR. This table holds 150,000 to 200,000 clones, roughly 80% found once. Material for sequencing was PBMCs. The source is a man aged 18 to 29 in good health and CMV-seropositive. Both conserved end residues are part of each CDR3.

j_call: TRBJ2-7
v_call: TRBV6-5
cdr3_aa: CASTAQAGYYEQYF

j_call: TRBJ1-1
v_call: TRBV7-9
cdr3_aa: CASSGYGTGSLEAFF

j_call: TRBJ2-1
v_call: TRBV9
cdr3_aa: CASSPPGGNYEQFF

j_call: TRBJ2-7
v_call: TRBV6-5
cdr3_aa: CATDDRDIYEQYF

j_call: TRBJ2-1
v_call: TRBV6-6
cdr3_aa: CASSYRTGVYEQFF

j_call: TRBJ1-1
v_call: TRBV6-6
cdr3_aa: CASSRWGRKDTEAFF

j_call: TRBJ2-7
v_call: TRBV7-3
cdr3_aa: CASSAQGRAGTEQYF

j_call: TRBJ1-1
v_call: TRBV25-1
cdr3_aa: CASSDLGQREAFF

j_call: TRBJ2-5
v_call: TRBV28
cdr3_aa: CASSFGTGQETQYF

j_call: TRBJ1-1
v_call: TRBV6-1
cdr3_aa: CASSEGGTEAFF

j_call: TRBJ2-2
v_call: TRBV6-1
cdr3_aa: CASGRGPRTGELFF

j_call: TRBJ1-1
v_call: TRBV30
cdr3_aa: CAWSYRGLAFF

j_call: TRBJ2-1
v_call: TRBV9
cdr3_aa: CASSVGSGGADEQFF

j_call: TRBJ2-1
v_call: TRBV25-1
cdr3_aa: CASSGLVGGYYNEQFF

j_call: TRBJ1-4
v_call: TRBV4-1
cdr3_aa: CASSQISRARGDEKLFF

j_call: TRBJ1-2
v_call: TRBV4-2
cdr3_aa: CASSQVIAGGANYGYTF

j_call: TRBJ2-2
v_call: TRBV27
cdr3_aa: CASSLGGRGTGELFF

j_call: TRBJ2-7
v_call: TRBV27
cdr3_aa: CASSPGTVSAYEQYF

j_call: TRBJ1-1
v_call: TRBV18
cdr3_aa: CASSPTGSPEAFF

j_call: TRBJ1-3
v_call: TRBV29-1
cdr3_aa: CSVEDLQGSAFSGNTIYF

j_call: TRBJ2-7
v_call: TRBV11-2
cdr3_aa: CASSLWTGSYYEQYF

j_call: TRBJ2-2
v_call: TRBV29-1
cdr3_aa: CSVERTGNTGELFF

j_call: TRBJ1-1
v_call: TRBV19
cdr3_aa: CASSTHRGDNTEAFF

j_call: TRBJ1-1
v_call: TRBV7-2
cdr3_aa: CASSARGMNTEAFF

j_call: TRBJ2-1
v_call: TRBV10-1
cdr3_aa: CASGKAGASYNEQFF

j_call: TRBJ1-1
v_call: TRBV27
cdr3_aa: CASSGSSGAFF

j_call: TRBJ1-1
v_call: TRBV5-6
cdr3_aa: CASSLSGVEAFF

j_call: TRBJ1-5
v_call: TRBV7-2
cdr3_aa: CASSLLQGSQPQHF

j_call: TRBJ2-7
v_call: TRBV5-1
cdr3_aa: CASSLESAYEQYF

j_call: TRBJ1-2
v_call: TRBV6-5
cdr3_aa: CASSPPGDYGYTF

j_call: TRBJ1-1
v_call: TRBV6-1
cdr3_aa: CASRGGRSDTEAFF

j_call: TRBJ2-3
v_call: TRBV7-9
cdr3_aa: CASSFTIARGRLADTQYF

j_call: TRBJ2-5
v_call: TRBV6-5
cdr3_aa: CASGYASGRETQYF

j_call: TRBJ2-2
v_call: TRBV6-5
cdr3_aa: CASLAGVTGELFF

j_call: TRBJ1-2
v_call: TRBV5-3
cdr3_aa: CARSLGWRGKGGYTF

j_call: TRBJ1-3
v_call: TRBV4-2
cdr3_aa: CASSQDQGTGVGNTIYF

j_call: TRBJ1-5
v_call: TRBV6-6
cdr3_aa: CASTHGGNQPQHF

j_call: TRBJ1-3
v_call: TRBV5-1
cdr3_aa: CASSLGGEGNAIYF

j_call: TRBJ2-3
v_call: TRBV18
cdr3_aa: CASSPLAGADTQYF

j_call: TRBJ1-2
v_call: TRBV27
cdr3_aa: CASSPPGGENYGYTF

j_call: TRBJ2-7
v_call: TRBV10-3
cdr3_aa: CAISGMLGVSYEQYF

j_call: TRBJ2-4
v_call: TRBV4-1
cdr3_aa: CASSQIQGLQYF

j_call: TRBJ1-2
v_call: TRBV6-4
cdr3_aa: CASSEQGEGGYTF

j_call: TRBJ2-1
v_call: TRBV5-6
cdr3_aa: CASSRTSLAGYNEQFF

j_call: TRBJ2-7
v_call: TRBV28
cdr3_aa: CASSLLGGLYEQYF

j_call: TRBJ2-7
v_call: TRBV7-2
cdr3_aa: CASSFIGAFYEQYF

j_call: TRBJ1-1
v_call: TRBV7-6
cdr3_aa: CASSLRYETEAFF

j_call: TRBJ2-7
v_call: TRBV13
cdr3_aa: CASSSGRKTGGYEQYF

j_call: TRBJ2-7
v_call: TRBV28
cdr3_aa: CASSPPLPDRFHYEQYF

j_call: TRBJ1-4
v_call: TRBV6-1
cdr3_aa: CASNRDRGKGEKLFF

j_call: TRBJ2-3
v_call: TRBV7-9
cdr3_aa: CASSIGGSGGGTDTQYF

j_call: TRBJ2-5
v_call: TRBV5-1
cdr3_aa: CASSSPKTLVGGARETQYF

j_call: TRBJ2-3
v_call: TRBV4-2
cdr3_aa: CASSHSDREYTQYF